Detailed here is one TCR beta chain. Its specific antigen is unknown. Per-nucleotide qualities are absent, and no much larger clonotype sits a single base away. The germline V and J ends show losses of 4 bases and 5 bases respectively, and no gene match explains 13 bases of the junction. The germline V gene provides CDR1 SGHDT and CDR2 YYEEEE. The CDR3 runs 17 residues from the cysteine to the phenylalanine. Only CDR3 DNA remains: 51 bases, in frame from the first base. This specimen comes from a study of blood T cell repertoires in COVID-19 (dated by TCRdb to 2018 to 2021). Background on the whole study: The collaborator samples originated in the United States, Italy and Spain and spanned the acute and convalescent phases of COVID-19. The prospective study material was composed of cDNA or gDNA derived from T cells, B-cell-depleted T cells, or PBMCs. Samples came from the ongoing ImmuneRACE study (first 160 participants) plus 1,254 subjects from 6 global collaborators. Subjects who had been exposed to COVID-19, were actively infected with it, or had recovered from it provided the deeply sampled blood TCRbeta repertoires that made up the dataset. HLA class I and class II types, where available, came from metadata supplied by the sample provider rather than from assay-based typing. A de-identified subject ID, COVID-19 status, age in years and sex were almost always included in the sample metadata. The repertoires were released in a freely available public database meant as a resource for research on the immune response to SARS-CoV-2. Overall results and qualifications from the work: Clinical and demographic metadata were provided uncurated, with the amount varying by source and participant.

TCRbeta CDR3 regions were amplified from genomic DNA by means of the immunoSEQ Assay, a bias-controlled multiplex PCR. The paper's data handling went like this. Within the assay, amplification of reference gene primers was used to estimate how many nucleated cells each sample contained. To quantify the absolute abundance of each unique TCRbeta CDR3 rearrangement, sequence reads were collapsed and filtered. Productive Simpson clonality was computed per sample as the square root of Simpson's diversity index over productive rearrangements. As stored in TCRdb, this immuneACCESS dataset retains in-frame rearrangements with V and J assigned. A fraction of the clones does not appear; measured against another copy, unresolved V genes explain less than half of the discrepancy, and the remainder lacks a known reason. That table gives V, J and clone size, and the DNA gave D and trimming. Recorded for this sample are 100,000 or so clones; around 73% of them occurred a single time. The top ten clonotypes cover about 9.3% of the sample.

Collaborating institutions collected whole blood in K2EDTA tubes following their own protocols. For TCRbeta analysis, collaborator samples were shipped as frozen whole blood, as isolated PBMCs, or as DNA extracted from either sample type. The chain uses TRBV5-6 and TRBJ2-5, and 11 junctional nucleotides match TRBD1. This sequence was found in a man aged 60 to 69 with active or convalescent COVID-19. Sequencing input: peripheral blood. The CDR3 reads CASSPVAGTGGGETQYF. The DNA sequence is TGTGCCAGCAGCCCCGTAGCAGGGACAGGGGGAGGGGAGACCCAGTACTTC.